This T cell receptor beta chain was documented in a study of human T cells and chemical hapten exposure. Study observations and caveats: Those TCRs sitting above 1 in 1000 frequency stayed the same with DPC sensitization.

Unseparated into fractions, whole blood served as the source from which total RNA was extracted. This CDR3 contains 12 residues. Looked up from germline, CDR1 is MDHEN and CDR2 is SYDVKM. V shed 2 bases and J shed 4 bases, with 5 bases lying between them. This clonotype was picked up many times. Its antigen is unknown. TCRdb fed the 5' RACE reads into MiXCR, producing one record per CDR3 protein. The sample contains 65,000 to 95,000 distinct CDR3 sequences, roughly 8.4% of which appear only once. The receptor was isolated from a male donor in good health. J is TRBJ1-1 and V is TRBV28; D not resolved. CDR3 in DNA: TGTGCCAGCAGTTTAGAACCCACTGAAGCTTTCTTT. This gives the protein CASSLEPTEAFF.